This TCR beta chain is drawn from a study of cytomegalovirus exposure and HLA in healthy donors. Study results and limitations: In a later analysis, TCR beta V- and J-gene trimming showed a link to a missense DCLRE1C variant. Among immune exposure information, only CMV serostatus was available.

CDR1 is SGHVS, CDR2 FNYEAQ, per germline. The CDR3 has 15 residues. V lost 7 bases and J lost 1; bases outside the gene matches: 6. Points on this clone: Its antigen is unknown.

PCR was performed using 60 Vbeta and 13 Jbeta primers. Measured with immunoSEQ multiplex PCR; TCRdb has only the in-frame clones, and not every one. There are some 200,000 clones in the sample; about 77% occur only once, and about 3% lies in the top ten. The chain employs TRBV7-6 and TRBJ2-3; 9 bases are shared with TRBD2. The clonotype was recovered from a female donor in good health and CMV-seronegative. Sequences were obtained from PBMCs. In DNA form, the CDR3 reads TGTGCCAGCAACCGAATAGCGGGGGGCACAGATACGCAGTATTTT. The encoded protein is CASNRIAGGTDTQYF.